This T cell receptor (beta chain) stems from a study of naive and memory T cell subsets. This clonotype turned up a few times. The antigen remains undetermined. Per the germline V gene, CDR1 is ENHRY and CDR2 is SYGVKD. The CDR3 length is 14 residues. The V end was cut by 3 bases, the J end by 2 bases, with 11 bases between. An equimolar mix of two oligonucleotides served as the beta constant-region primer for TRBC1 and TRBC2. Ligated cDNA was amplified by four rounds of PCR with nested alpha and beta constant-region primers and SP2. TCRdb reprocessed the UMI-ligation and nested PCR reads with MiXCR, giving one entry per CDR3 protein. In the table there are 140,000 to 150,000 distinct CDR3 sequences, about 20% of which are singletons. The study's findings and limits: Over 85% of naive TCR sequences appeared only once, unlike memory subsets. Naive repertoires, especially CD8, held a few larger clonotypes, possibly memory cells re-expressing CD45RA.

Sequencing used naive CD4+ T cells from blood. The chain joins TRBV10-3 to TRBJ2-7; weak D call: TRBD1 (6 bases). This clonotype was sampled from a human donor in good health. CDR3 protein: CAISDGQGTYEQYF. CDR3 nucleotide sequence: TGTGCCATCAGTGATGGGCAGGGGACCTACGAGCAGTACTTC.